This T cell receptor (beta chain) was documented in a study of T cells after yellow fever vaccination. Background on the study: SMART-Seq v4 Ultra Low Input handled preparation of low-cell-number fractions.

Researchers made TCR cDNA using 5'RACE template switching, and this step added a universal primer site and UMIs. From the 5' RACE reads, TCRdb called clonotypes with MiXCR, one entry per CDR3 protein. The top ten hold 13% to 15% of the sample, which has 450,000 to 550,000 distinct CDR3 sequences, about 19% seen once. Overall study results and limits: The CD4 and CD8 compartments had a small share of their clonotypes in common. A weaker but faster secondary response was observed, peaking on day 5 versus 15.

This clonotype was counted a few times. Its antigen is not identified. The CDR3 length is 16 residues. Trimming pared 7 bases from V and 1 base from J, leaving 19 bases between. Germline CDR1 reads MNHEY; CDR2 reads SVGEGT. V usage is TRBV6-2 or TRBV6-3 and J usage is TRBJ2-5; D is undetermined. The material was PBMCs, obtained 15 days after the yellow fever booster vaccination. The sequence was collected from a young man who received the YFV17D yellow fever vaccine. CDR3 sequence (DNA): TGTGCCAGCAAAGAAACCGTAGGTTCCGCCCAAGAGACCCAGTACTTC. Its translation: CASKETVGSAQETQYF.